The rows below give T cell receptor beta chains drawn from one sample of a study of blood T cell repertoires in COVID-19. Generated by immunoSEQ multiplex PCR, the TCRdb table keeps only in-frame clones and is missing some. The table has some 210,000 clones, roughly 94% seen once. Sequencing was done on a sample of peripheral blood. These receptors originate from a man aged 25 to 40 with acute or convalescent COVID-19. CDR3s include the opening cysteine and the closing phenylalanine or tryptophan. The D gene is left open where the match is weak. Clone sizes are given selectively: once, few, many, or a class where the clone is expanded.

.	15	TRBV25-1	TRBJ1-5	.	TGTGCCAGCAGCGGACCGGGGGGCAACAATCAGCCCCAGCATTTT	CASSGPGGNNQPQHF
.	10	TRBV20-1	TRBJ1-2	.	TGCAGTGCTAGAATTCAGGGATCCACCTTC	CSARIQGSTF
TRBD1	15	TRBV28	TRBJ2-3	once	TGTGCCAGCAGTTCTCTGACAGGGGGCACAGATACGCAGTATTTT	CASSSLTGGTDTQYF
.	16	TRBV7-9	TRBJ1-6	.	TGTGCCAGCAGCCAAATCACAAGCTCCTATAATTCACCCCTCCACTTT	CASSQITSSYNSPLHF
TRBD1	14	TRBV19	TRBJ1-1	.	TGTGCCAGTACCCCACAGGGGACTAACACTGAAGCTTTCTTT	CASTPQGTNTEAFF
.	14	TRBV15	TRBJ2-7	.	TGTGCCACCAGCAGAGAGGGCGACGGAAGCGAGCAGTACTTC	CATSREGDGSEQYF
.	16	TRBV18	TRBJ2-2	.	TGTGCCAGCTCACCAGGCGCGGGCAGGGGAGACGGGGAGCTGTTTTTT	CASSPGAGRGDGELFF
TRBD1	16	TRBV28	TRBJ1-2	.	TGTGCCAGCAGCTCGACCGGACAGGCCCCTAACTATGGCTACACCTTC	CASSSTGQAPNYGYTF
.	12	TRBV6-5	TRBJ1-6	.	TGTGCCAGCAGTTCCGGACAATCACCCCTCCACTTT	CASSSGQSPLHF
TRBD2	16	TRBV29-1	TRBJ2-1	.	TGCAGCGTTACTAGCGACGCCCCAAGCTCCTACAATGAGCAGTTCTTC	CSVTSDAPSSYNEQFF
TRBD2	16	TRBV19	TRBJ2-1	.	TGTGCCAGTAGTAGAAGCGGACTAGCCCGCTCCAATGAGCAGTTCTTC	CASSRSGLARSNEQFF
.	13	TRBV5-1	TRBJ2-7	.	TGCGCCAGCAAGGGGGGGGCAGGTTACGAGCAGTACTTC	CASKGGAGYEQYF
.	15	TRBV30	TRBJ1-6	.	TGTGCCTGGAGTGTACGAGGGCAGAATAATTCACCCCTCCACTTT	CAWSVRGQNNSPLHF
.	12	TRBV7-9	TRBJ2-7	.	TGTGCCAGCAGCCCAAGACAGTACGAGCAGTACTTC	CASSPRQYEQYF
.	15	TRBV5-4	TRBJ2-1	few	TGTGCCAGCAGCTTGGCGCCTAGACTAGGCAATGAGCAGTTCTTC	CASSLAPRLGNEQFF
.	16	TRBV19	TRBJ2-3	.	TGTGCCAGTAGTATGACAGGTACACGGCAGGGGGATACGCAGTATTTT	CASSMTGTRQGDTQYF
TRBD1	15	TRBV9	TRBJ2-7	.	TGTGCCAGCAGCCCTTTGGCGGCAGGGGGCCACGAGCAGTACTTC	CASSPLAAGGHEQYF
.	13	TRBV5-6	TRBJ2-5	.	TGTGCCAGCAGCTTGGCAGGAAAAGAGACCCAGTACTTC	CASSLAGKETQYF
TRBD2	14	TRBV2	TRBJ2-3	.	TGTGCCAGCAGACCGGGGCGGGGGACAGATACGCAGTATTTT	CASRPGRGTDTQYF
.	14	TRBV3-1/TRBV3-2	TRBJ1-1	.	TGTGCCAGCAGCCGAGCACAGACGAACACTGAAGCTTTCTTT	CASSRAQTNTEAFF
.	13	TRBV7-8	TRBJ2-2	once	TGTGCCAGCAGCTTAGTCATTACCGGGGAGCTGTTTTTT	CASSLVITGELFF
TRBD2	15	TRBV9	TRBJ2-1	.	TGTGCCAGCAGCGCAAATGTCGGGGGGGCCGGTGAGCAGTTCTTC	CASSANVGGAGEQFF
TRBD1	13	TRBV11-3	TRBJ2-3	.	TGTGCCAGCAGCGAATCAGGGGGAGATACGCAGTATTTT	CASSESGGDTQYF
.	12	TRBV3-1/TRBV3-2	TRBJ2-3	few	TGTGCCAGCAGCCAACTCACAGATACGCAGTATTTT	CASSQLTDTQYF
.	13	TRBV7-3	TRBJ1-5	.	TGTGCCAGCAGTAAGGACAGAGGACAGCCCCAGCATTTT	CASSKDRGQPQHF
.	13	TRBV30	TRBJ1-2	.	TGTGCCTGGAGTAGGGGCGGGGGGCCTGGCTACACCTTC	CAWSRGGGPGYTF
TRBD1	12	TRBV10-2	TRBJ1-6	once	TGCGCCAGCCGACAGGGAAATTCACCCCTCCACTTT	CASRQGNSPLHF
.	15	TRBV19	TRBJ2-7	.	TGTGCCAGTAGTATAGACCGGGTTGGCCCCTACGAGCAGTACTTC	CASSIDRVGPYEQYF
TRBD1	15	TRBV15	TRBJ2-5	.	TGTGCCACCAAGGACGGGCGACAGGGCTCAGAGACCCAGTACTTC	CATKDGRQGSETQYF
TRBD1	16	TRBV28	TRBJ2-2	.	TGTGCCAGCAGAGGGGGGGGACAGGGGGACACCGGGGAGCTGTTTTTT	CASRGGGQGDTGELFF
.	16	TRBV6-4	TRBJ2-3	.	TGTGCCAGCAGTGGACCCGGGACTCAGAGCACAGATACGCAGTATTTT	CASSGPGTQSTDTQYF
.	13	TRBV7-8	TRBJ2-7	.	TGTGCCAGCAGCTTCAATCAGGGGTACGAGCAGTACTTC	CASSFNQGYEQYF
TRBD1	13	TRBV2	TRBJ1-2	.	TGTGCCAGCAGCCTCGACAGGGACGGTGGCTACACCTTC	CASSLDRDGGYTF
TRBD1	14	TRBV18	TRBJ2-7	.	TGTGCCAGCTCACCGGACAGGGGAGTCTACGAGCAGTACTTC	CASSPDRGVYEQYF
.	15	TRBV6-5	TRBJ1-6	few	TGTGCCAGCAGTTACCAGGGAGGCATTAATTCACCCCTCCACTTT	CASSYQGGINSPLHF
TRBD1	12	TRBV27	TRBJ2-7	.	TGTGCCAGTTGGACAGGGCCCTACGAGCAGTACTTC	CASWTGPYEQYF
.	15	TRBV18	TRBJ1-1	few	TGTGCCAGCTCACCCCTAGTTTTAGCGGACACTGAAGCTTTCTTT	CASSPLVLADTEAFF
.	14	TRBV30	TRBJ1-1	.	TGTGCCTGGAGCGAGGGAGGGGCCCCGCCTGAAGCTTTCTTT	CAWSEGGAPPEAFF
TRBD1	13	TRBV30	TRBJ1-6	few	TGTGCCTGGAGGACAGGGGGCGAATCACCCCTCCACTTT	CAWRTGGESPLHF
.	13	TRBV6-6	TRBJ1-5	.	TGTGCCATCCACCGGGATAGCAATCAGCCCCAGCATTTT	CAIHRDSNQPQHF
TRBD1	13	TRBV11-2	TRBJ1-5	few	TGTGCCAGCAGCCTGGACAGGAATCAGCCCCAGCATTTT	CASSLDRNQPQHF